This TCR beta chain was obtained from a study of shared clonotypes between healthy human individuals. At the level of the study: Three plates each covered CD4 naive and memory; CD8 naive two, CD8 memory one. Study findings and constraints: As a rule, naive subsets had a larger estimated richness than memory subsets.

Into CD45RA+ naive and CD45RA-negative memory subsets, the CD4+ cells were split. The ends lost 1 base at V and 5 bases at J; junction bases unmatched: 8. Germline CDR1 and CDR2: SGHNT and YENEEA. The length of the CDR3 is 17 residues. Sequencing was performed with immunoSEQ multiplex PCR; in TCRdb, only in-frame clones are kept and a portion is missing. The table has approximately 2.4 million clones, approximately 94% seen once. In regard to this clone: Its antigen is not identified.

The source material was naive CD4+ T cells sorted from blood. Described subset: CD45RA+ positively selected. J is TRBJ2-3 and V is TRBV11-3, with 11 bases fitting TRBD2. The sequence derives from a man between 18 and 29 years old in good health. This CDR3 is CASSLGGTSGSKDTQYF. CDR3 nucleotide sequence: TGTGCCAGCAGCTTAGGCGGGACTAGCGGTTCGAAAGATACGCAGTATTTT. Complete variable domain (other parts from reference TRBV11-3 and TRBJ2-3): EAGVVQSPRYKIIEKKQPVAFWCNPISGHNTLYWYLQNLGQGPELLIRYENEEAVDDSQLPKDRFSAERLKGVDSTLKIQPAELGDSAVYLCASSLGGTSGSKDTQYFGPGTRLTVL.